This T cell receptor beta chain is from a study of T cell responses to AZD1222 COVID-19 vaccine. Study-wide findings and caveats: Targeting of unmutated variant regions was reportedly seen in nearly half of spike-specific TCRs. Donor demographics were predominantly white British with a female majority; clonal diversity may be underestimated.

Looked up from germline, CDR1 is MDHEN and CDR2 is SYDVKM. This CDR3 has 13 amino acids. V lost 11 bases to trimming and J lost 1 base, with 14 bases between them. Note on this clone: What it binds is unknown.

Method: immunoSEQ multiplex PCR; TCRdb's copy keeps in-frame clones and lacks some. This sample has 180,000 or so clones, with more than 75% found just once. The sequence came from an adult who received the AZD1222 COVID-19 vaccine. The material sequenced was peripheral blood, taken 28 days after the second AZD1222 dose. The V gene is TRBV28, the J gene TRBJ1-1; D not resolved. CDR3 DNA sequence: TGTGCCTCCTCTTGGGTCCAGAACACTGAAGCTTTCTTT. Translating it yields CASSWVQNTEAFF.